This entry concerns a single T cell receptor beta chain. As yet, its antigen is unknown. This sample is drawn from a study of T cell responses to AZD1222 COVID-19 vaccine. Study results and limitations: Repertoire sampling was restricted to post-peak T cell response timepoints. Spike-specific TCRs gained breadth and depth after people received two AZD1222 doses. Only six AZD1222 recipients tested seropositive at baseline. Spike was spanned by vaccine-associated CD4 TCRs, with dominance at 160-218 and 743-854.

Only in-frame clones appear in the TCRdb table, and some are missing; sequencing was by immunoSEQ multiplex PCR. The sample has about 150,000 clones, around nine tenths seen once. The CDR3 runs 13 residues. Germline lookup yields CDR1 SGHVS and CDR2 FQNEAQ. Trimming removed 6 bases at V and 7 bases at J, with 10 bases between. This sample comprised peripheral blood, obtained on day 0 of MenACWY control vaccination. The J gene is TRBJ1-6, the V gene TRBV7-8; no firm D call. This sequence originates from an adult in good health. The CDR3 DNA is TGTGCCAGCAGTTTCCAATCCAATTCACCCCTCCACTTT. Encoded protein: CASSFQSNSPLHF.